This T cell receptor beta chain was sequenced during a study of T cell repertoires in ileal Crohn's disease. Study information: Every patient was operated on for stricturing (roughly 61%) or penetrating (about 39%) complications.

CDR3 length: 15 residues. Germline CDR1 reads SGHAT; CDR2 reads FQNNGV. The ends were cut back, 6 bases at V and 5 bases at J, with 17 bases in the middle. The time point is: inflamed ileum from the surgical specimen. Adults with ileal or ileocolonic Crohn's disease and an indication for resection were eligible. Profiled with immunoSEQ multiplex PCR; TCRdb holds only in-frame clones, not every one. The table lists around 11,000 clones, around 86% of them singletons. V is TRBV11-2 and J is TRBJ2-1; a possible D gene is TRBD1 (5 bases). This receptor was identified in an adult with Crohn's disease. Sequencing was performed on ileal tissue. CDR3 in amino acids: CASSSEGASNNEQFF. Here the CDR3 DNA reads TGTGCCAGCAGTTCAGAAGGGGCGTCCAACAATGAGCAGTTCTTC.